This entry lists 24 T cell receptor beta chains sequenced from one sample in a study of regulatory T cells in long-lasting Graves disease. This sample's time point: newly diagnosed GD, antithyroid drugs for less than 3 months. The TCR library used RNA extracted from PBMCs. iRepertoire HTBI primers and Arm-PCR of CDR3 regions built TCR beta libraries. TCRdb passed the multiplex PCR reads through MiXCR, listing each CDR3 protein once. Of 200,000 to 250,000 distinct CDR3 sequences in the sample, 20% to 25% were seen once. This material consisted of peripheral blood mononuclear cells (PBMCs), taken at new diagnosis, from a patient treated with antithyroid drugs. The receptors originated from a female donor with Graves disease.

This clonotype was observed many times. This sequence joins TRBV5-1 and TRBJ2-7; 10 nucleotides match TRBD1. V dropped 3 bases and J dropped 2; count of bases not matched to a gene: 8. Germline V gene sequence: CDR1 SGHRS, CDR2 YFSETQ. There are 16 residues in the CDR3. For the CDR3, the DNA is TGCGCCAGCAGCTCTTCGGTCGGACAGGGGGCCTACGAGCAGTACTTC. Encoded protein: CASSSSVGQGAYEQYF.

A remark on this clonotype: Just one base apart from a much larger clone, this may be a read error. The rearrangement uses TRBV7-3 and TRBJ2-7, with D possibly being TRBD2 (6 bases). V was trimmed by 5 bases and J by 3 bases, leaving 17 bases between them. In germline, CDR1 is SGHTA, CDR2 FQGTGA. The CDR3 has 15 residues. CDR3 nucleotides: TGTGCCAGCAGCAAAACGGCGGAGGGAGTCTACGAGCAGTACTTC. This sequence encodes CASSKTAEGVYEQYF.

This clonotype was recorded at least ten times. The genes are TRBV5-5 and TRBJ1-1; D unclear. V shed 0 bases and J shed 7 bases, with 13 bases lying between them. The CDR3 totals 14 residues. From germline, CDR1 is SGHKS and CDR2 YYEKEE (reference sequence). In nucleotides, the CDR3 is TGTGCCAGCAGCTTGGGGGTCTCGGTGGGTGAAGCTTTCTTT. It encodes CASSLGVSVGEAFF.

Comment on this clonotype: A much larger clone lies one base from this, so it may be a read error. The chain has TRBV6-4 and TRBJ1-1; TRBD1 aligns across 9 bases. V trimming: 6 bases; J trimming: 9 bases; junction bases outside the gene matches: 11. CDR1 and CDR2 (germline): MRHNA, SNTAGT. The CDR3 loop spans 14 amino acids. For the CDR3, the DNA is TGTGCCAGCAGAGTCCCGGGACAGGGCTTTAAAGCTTTCTTT. Protein: CASRVPGQGFKAFF.

A note on this clonotype: One base away lies a much larger clone, so this may be a sequencing read error. The chain carries TRBV7-2 and TRBJ1-2; 8 nucleotides line up with TRBD1. Looked up from germline, CDR1 is SGHTA and CDR2 is FQGNSA. This CDR3 comprises 14 residues. After removal of 8 bases from V and 2 bases from J, the junction contained 7 bases not matched to a gene. This chain's CDR3 is CASGRGQGNYGYTF. DNA for the CDR3: TGTGCCAGCGGCCGTGGACAGGGCAACTATGGCTACACCTTC.

The J gene is TRBJ1-1, the V gene TRBV10-3; the match to TRBD1 covers 8 bases. The CDR3 runs 11 residues. From germline, CDR1 is ENHRY and CDR2 SYGVKD. V was clipped by 6 bases and J by 8 bases; unmatched bases: 2. For the CDR3, the DNA is TGTGCCATCAGACGGGACAGGGAAGCTTTCTTT. This translates into CAIRRDREAFF.

The DNA for the CDR3 is TGTGCCAGCAGTGTGATTGGGGACACAGATACGCAGTATTTT. Translation gives CASSVIGDTDTQYF. The chain links TRBV2 to TRBJ2-3; D not resolved. Trimming took off 4 bases at V and 2 bases at J, with 10 bases between the two ends. The V gene's germline CDR1 is SNHLY and CDR2 FYNNEI. This CDR3 has 14 amino acids.

Notes on this clonotype: This could be a read error, since a much larger clone is one nucleotide away. V usage is TRBV11-1 and J usage is TRBJ2-3; 9 bases map to TRBD2. Germline CDR1 is SGHAT and CDR2 is FQDESV (reference sequence). The CDR3 covers 16 residues. V gave up 3 bases and J gave up 2 bases; unmatched junction bases: 6. The CDR3 sequence is CASSLMLAGSTDTQYF. The CDR3 coding sequence is TGTGCCAGCAGCTTGATGCTAGCGGGATCCACAGATACGCAGTATTTT. Combining the CDR3 with reference TRBV11-1 and TRBJ2-3 gives the whole variable domain EAEVAQSPRYKITEKSQAVAFWCDPISGHATLYWYRQILGQGPELLVQFQDESVVDDSQLPKDRFSAERLKGVDSTLKIQPAELGDSAMYLCASSLMLAGSTDTQYFGPGTRLTVL.

This clonotype was counted many times. V and J are TRBV3-1 and TRBJ2-1, with D uncertain. Germline CDR1 and CDR2: LGHDT and YNNKEL (reference sequence). This CDR3 is built from 14 residues. Trimming took 0 bases from V and 7 from J, leaving 10 bases between them. The CDR3 here is CASSQEGWRNEQFF. The CDR3 DNA follows: TGTGCCAGCAGCCAAGAGGGGTGGAGAAATGAGCAGTTCTTC.

J is TRBJ2-7 and V is TRBV9; 9 bases fit TRBD1. The CDR3 loop spans 18 amino acids. Germline V lookup: CDR1 SGDLS, CDR2 YYNGEE. Trimming cost V 5 bases and J 2 bases; bases outside gene matches: 17. CDR3 sequence (DNA): TGTGCCAGCAGTCCCACTCCACCGGGACAGGGAACCCCCTACGAGCAGTACTTC. Encoded protein: CASSPTPPGQGTPYEQYF.

The table lists this clonotype with many counts. The rearrangement uses TRBV27 and TRBJ1-4; D might be TRBD1 (5 bases). The germline V gene encodes CDR1 MNHEY and CDR2 SMNVEV (reference sequence). V dropped 3 bases and J dropped 0 bases, with 11 bases sitting between them. The CDR3 is 16 residues long. Here the CDR3 DNA reads TGTGCCAGCAGTTTGGGGTTAGGGGCAACTAATGAAAAACTGTTTTTT. Amino acid sequence: CASSLGLGATNEKLFF.

In its sample, this clonotype was seen many times. The V call is TRBV7-9, the J call TRBJ2-7; D remains ambiguous. This CDR3 contains 13 residues. Trimming took off 4 bases at V and 3 bases at J, with 10 bases between the two ends. The V gene's germline CDR1 is SEHNR and CDR2 FQNEAQ (reference sequence). The CDR3 here is CASSSTVRYEQYF. CDR3 bases: TGTGCCAGCAGCTCAACCGTACGCTACGAGCAGTACTTC.

This clonotype was counted ten times or more. The V call is TRBV29-1, the J call TRBJ2-1; no clear D gene. The CDR3 has 13 residues. CDR1 is SQVTM, CDR2 ANQGSEA, per germline. V lost 0 bases and J 10 bases, leaving 13 bases between the germline ends. The CDR3 sequence is CSVEDPGVGEQFF. The CDR3 DNA reads TGCAGCGTTGAAGATCCTGGGGTTGGGGAGCAGTTCTTC.

V usage is TRBV28 and J usage is TRBJ1-2, with 7 nucleotides matching TRBD1. Germline trimming cut 5 bases from V and 7 bases from J; bases unmatched to any gene: 13. This CDR3 is built from 15 residues. Germline values: CDR1 MDHEN, CDR2 SYDVKM. Here the CDR3 DNA reads TGTGCCAGCAGTAACCCCAGCAGGGGGGCTCCTGGCTACACCTTC. Amino acids: CASSNPSRGAPGYTF.

This clonotype was seen many times. The chain carries TRBV7-2 and TRBJ1-3, with D perhaps matching TRBD1 (6 bases). The V gene's germline CDR1 is SGHTA and CDR2 FQGNSA. V dropped 2 bases and J dropped 2 bases, with 10 bases sitting between them. CDR3 size: 15 residues. The DNA of the CDR3 is TGTGCCAGCAGCTTATCGCAGGGGACTGGAAACACCATATATTTT. As protein: CASSLSQGTGNTIYF.

The rearrangement uses TRBV5-1 and TRBJ1-4, with 9 bases lining up with TRBD1. The V and J ends lost 2 bases and 5 bases, in that order; junction bases with no gene match: 4. This CDR3 has 15 residues. CDR1 and CDR2 (germline): SGHRS, YFSETQ. The CDR3 nucleotides are TGCGCCAGCAGCTTTGCCGGGACAGGGAATGAAAAACTGTTTTTT. It translates to CASSFAGTGNEKLFF.

This clonotype has ten or more counts. This rearrangement joins TRBV2 to TRBJ2-5, with D tentatively TRBD2 (5 bases). This CDR3 comprises 12 residues. The V gene lost 6 bases and the J gene lost 5 bases, with 10 bases spanning the gap. CDR1 and CDR2 (germline): SNHLY, FYNNEI. CDR3 bases: TGTGCCAGCAGGGACGGACTGGAGACCCAGTACTTC. It encodes CASRDGLETQYF.

This clonotype was picked up many times. The V and J genes are TRBV18 and TRBJ2-2; D possibly corresponds to TRBD1 (6 bases). CDR3 length: 15 residues. The V and J ends lost 5 bases and 2 bases respectively, with 12 bases between them. Germline V gene lookup returns CDR1 KGHSH and CDR2 LQKENI. The CDR3 DNA sequence: TGTGCCAGCTCAGATCGGACAGCTAACACCGGGGAGCTGTTTTTT. This codes for CASSDRTANTGELFF.

This clonotype was recorded at least ten times. The genes are TRBV5-4 and TRBJ2-3; 7 positions agree with TRBD1. The CDR3 loop spans 14 amino acids. Germline values: CDR1 SGHNT, CDR2 YYREEE (reference sequence). Trimming cost V 1 base and J 5 bases; bases outside gene matches: 4. The CDR3 DNA reads as TGTGCCAGCAGCTTGAGACAGGGAGAAGATACGCAGTATTTT. Residues: CASSLRQGEDTQYF.

This clonotype has just a few counts. It may be a read error: a sequence one base away is much more abundant. J is TRBJ1-2 and V is TRBV6-2 or TRBV6-3; D call uncertain. The CDR3 length is 17 residues. Germline CDR1 is MNHEY and CDR2 is SVGEGT. CDR3 bases: TGTGCCGGCAGTTACTCAATCTCCGGCGATGGTAACTATGGCTACACCTTC. Its protein is CAGSYSISGDGNYGYTF.

Points on this clonotype: This probably arose from a read error, given a far larger clone one base away. The chain carries TRBV5-1 and TRBJ2-1; D is perhaps TRBD1 (6 bases). Looked up from germline, CDR1 is SGHRS and CDR2 is YFSETQ. The CDR3 is 16 amino acids. The CDR3 region has the DNA TGTGCCAGCAACTTTGACAGGTCTAGCTCCTACAATGAGCAGTTCTTC. Protein sequence: CASNFDRSSSYNEQFF.

V is TRBV30 and J is TRBJ2-3, with D unclear. The CDR3 covers 14 residues. CDR1 GTSNPN and CDR2 SVGIG come from the germline V gene (reference sequence). V lost 0 bases and J lost 2, with 9 bases in between. As DNA, the CDR3 is TGTGCCTGGAGTGTACAATCGTCCACAGATACGCAGTATTTT. This encodes CAWSVQSSTDTQYF.

This chain links TRBV7-9 with TRBJ2-2; D perhaps matches TRBD2 (7 bases). This CDR3 is built from 15 residues. Between the trimmed V and J ends, which lost 5 bases and 4 bases, there was a span of 14 bases. Germline-derived CDR1 and CDR2 are SEHNR and FQNEAQ (reference sequence). The CDR3 DNA is TGTGCCAGCAGCCCGGTGGGGGGGCCCACCGGGGAGCTGTTTTTT. It translates to CASSPVGGPTGELFF.

This clonotype was seen only a few times. The chain recombines TRBV4-1 with TRBJ2-7; 10 bases line up with TRBD2. From germline, CDR1 is MGHRA and CDR2 YSYEKL. The CDR3 runs to 15 residues. With V trimmed by 2 bases and J by 2 bases, 3 bases remained unmatched. The CDR3 DNA reads as TGCGCCAGCAGCCAACCAGGACTAGCGGCCTACGAGCAGTACTTC. Translated: CASSQPGLAAYEQYF.